This paragraph reports one T cell receptor (beta chain). The germline gives CDR1 LGHNT, CDR2 FRNRAP. The CDR3 has 15 amino acids. With 1 base removed from V and 6 bases from J, the gap between germline ends came to 13 bases. The sample belongs to a study of blood T cell repertoires in COVID-19. Data came from immunoSEQ multiplex PCR; TCRdb stores just in-frame clones and leaves some out. The sample has a few hundred thousand clones; 85% to 90% are singletons. This TCR derives from a woman between 50 and 59 years old with COVID-19, enrolled during active disease. The chain couples TRBV12-5 to TRBJ2-1; D remains unclear. Sequencing used peripheral blood. The CDR3 region has the DNA TGTGCTAGTGGTTTGGACAGAGTTGGGTTCAATGAGCAGTTCTTC. Its translation is CASGLDRVGFNEQFF.